This T cell receptor (beta chain) emerged from a study of beta chain features in type 1 diabetes. Expressed TCRB transcripts were sequenced after all isolated RNA was converted to cDNA. Generated by immunoSEQ multiplex PCR, the TCRdb table keeps only in-frame clones and is missing some. The sample has around 400,000 clones; 10% to 15% are singletons. The germline V gene encodes CDR1 LGHNA and CDR2 YSLEER. V gave up 2 bases and J gave up 4 bases; unmatched junction bases: 4. The CDR3 contains 15 residues. Sequencing was carried out using naive CD4+ T cells from blood. This receptor was identified in a man aged 18 to 29 in good health. This chain uses TRBV4-3 with TRBJ2-4, with 8 bases aligning to TRBD1. The CDR3 protein is CASSQQDRGKNIQYF. DNA for the CDR3: TGCGCCAGCAGCCAACAAGACAGGGGAAAAAACATTCAGTACTTC.